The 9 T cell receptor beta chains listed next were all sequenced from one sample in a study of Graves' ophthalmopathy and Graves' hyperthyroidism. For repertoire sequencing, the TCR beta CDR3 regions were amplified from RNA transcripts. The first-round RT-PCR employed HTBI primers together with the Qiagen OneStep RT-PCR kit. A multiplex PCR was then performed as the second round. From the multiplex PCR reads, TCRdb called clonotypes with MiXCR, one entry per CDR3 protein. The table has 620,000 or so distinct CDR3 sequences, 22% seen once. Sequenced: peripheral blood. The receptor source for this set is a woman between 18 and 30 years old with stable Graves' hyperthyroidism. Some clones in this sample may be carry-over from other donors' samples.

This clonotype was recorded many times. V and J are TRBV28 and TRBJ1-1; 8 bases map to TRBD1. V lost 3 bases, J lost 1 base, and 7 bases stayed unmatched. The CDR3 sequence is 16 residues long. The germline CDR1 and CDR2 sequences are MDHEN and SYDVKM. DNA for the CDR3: TGTGCCAGCAGTTTGCTGTGGACAGGGAAGAACACTGAAGCTTTCTTT. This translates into CASSLLWTGKNTEAFF.

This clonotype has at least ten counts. As DNA, the CDR3 is TGTGCCACCAGCAGAGTCGGGGGTTCCTACGAGCAGTACTTC. Its translation is CATSRVGGSYEQYF. This chain links TRBV15 with TRBJ2-7, with D maybe TRBD2 (6 bases). Germline CDR1 is LNHNV and CDR2 is YYDKDF (reference sequence). Trimming took off 1 base at V and 1 base at J, with 8 bases between the two ends. The CDR3 length is 14 residues.

CDR3 protein: CSVWGRMNTEAFF. The DNA for the CDR3 is TGCAGCGTTTGGGGGCGTATGAACACTGAAGCTTTCTTT. The chain links TRBV29-1 to TRBJ1-1; D possibly corresponds to TRBD1 (6 bases). The V gene lost 5 bases and the J gene lost 0 bases, with 10 bases spanning the gap. CDR3 length equals 13 residues. Germline CDR1 reads SQVTM; CDR2 reads ANQGSEA.

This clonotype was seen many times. This CDR3 reads CASRGQDSTSYEQYF. The CDR3 nucleotides read TGTGCCAGCAGGGGTCAGGACAGCACCTCCTACGAGCAGTACTTC. The chain links TRBV28 to TRBJ2-7; tentative D call: TRBD1 (6 bases). CDR3 length: 15 residues. The germline V and J ends were trimmed by 6 bases and 0 bases, with 15 bases remaining between them. CDR1 and CDR2 (germline): MDHEN, SYDVKM. The entire variable domain, with the rest obtained from reference TRBV28 and TRBJ2-7, is as follows: DVKVTQSSRYLVKRTGEKVFLECVQDMDHENMFWYRQDPGLGLRLIYFSYDVKMKEKGDIPEGYSVSREKKERFSLILESASTNQTSMYLCASRGQDSTSYEQYFGPGTRLTVT.

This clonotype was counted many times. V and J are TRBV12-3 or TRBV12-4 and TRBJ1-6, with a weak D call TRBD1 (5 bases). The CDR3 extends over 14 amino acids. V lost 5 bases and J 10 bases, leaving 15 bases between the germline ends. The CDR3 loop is CASSLGLLRSPLHF. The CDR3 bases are TGTGCCAGCAGTCTGGGGCTTCTTAGATCACCCCTCCACTTT.

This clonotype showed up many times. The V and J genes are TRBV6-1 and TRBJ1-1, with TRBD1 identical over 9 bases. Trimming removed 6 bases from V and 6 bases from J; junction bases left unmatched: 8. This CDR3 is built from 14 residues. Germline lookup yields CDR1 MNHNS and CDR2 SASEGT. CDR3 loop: CASRNTGTGSEAFF. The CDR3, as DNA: TGTGCCAGCAGGAACACCGGGACAGGGTCTGAAGCTTTCTTT.

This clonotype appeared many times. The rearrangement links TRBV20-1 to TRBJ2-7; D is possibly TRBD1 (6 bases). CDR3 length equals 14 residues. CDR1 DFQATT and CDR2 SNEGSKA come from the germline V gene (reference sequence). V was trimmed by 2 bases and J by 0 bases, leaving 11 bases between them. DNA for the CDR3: TGCAGTGCTAGATCCGACAGGAGCTCCTACGAGCAGTACTTC. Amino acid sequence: CSARSDRSSYEQYF.

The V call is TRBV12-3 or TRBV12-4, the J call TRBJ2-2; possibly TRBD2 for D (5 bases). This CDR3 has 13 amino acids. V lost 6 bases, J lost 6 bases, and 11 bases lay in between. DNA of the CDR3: TGTGCCAGCAGACCGAGCGGCGCCGGGGAGCTGTTTTTT. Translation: CASRPSGAGELFF.

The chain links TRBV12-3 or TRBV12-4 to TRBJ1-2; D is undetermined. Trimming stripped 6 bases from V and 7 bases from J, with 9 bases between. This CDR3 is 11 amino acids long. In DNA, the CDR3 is TGTGCCAGCAGGTTCGAGGGTGGCTACACCTTC. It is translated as CASRFEGGYTF.